The 24 T cell receptor beta chains below were found in one sample sequenced in a study of blood T cell repertoires in COVID-19. Here immunoSEQ multiplex PCR was the method, and the copy in TCRdb shows in-frame clones only, minus some. The table has 150,000 to 200,000 clones, roughly four fifths seen once. What was sequenced was peripheral blood. The source is a human donor in a cohort sampled during active COVID-19.

The chain employs TRBV19 and TRBJ1-1, with 10 bases matching TRBD1. This CDR3 comprises 15 residues. From germline, CDR1 is LNHDA and CDR2 SQIVND (reference sequence). V shed 5 bases, J shed 4 bases, and the junction held 7 bases outside the gene matches. Here the CDR3 DNA reads TGTGCCAGTAGTCCGCGGGACAGGGGTGTCACTGAAGCTTTCTTT. It codes for CASSPRDRGVTEAFF.

The rearrangement joins TRBV7-2 to TRBJ2-7; no reliable D call. Trimming left V 3 bases short and J 5 bases short, with 11 bases between. Germline V CDR1 and CDR2: SGHTA, FQGNSA. This CDR3 is built from 13 residues. The CDR3 is CASSFKRGDEQYF. The CDR3 DNA reads TGTGCCAGCAGCTTTAAGAGAGGCGACGAGCAGTACTTC.

The V call is TRBV7-8, the J call TRBJ1-5; D remains unclear. The V gene's germline CDR1 is SGHVS and CDR2 FQNEAQ. The CDR3 is made up of 15 amino acids. Trimming removed 0 bases at V and 3 bases at J, with 9 bases between. Written as DNA, the CDR3 is TGTGCCAGCAGCTTAGCGTTGGGCTTCAATCAGCCCCAGCATTTT. Its translation is CASSLALGFNQPQHF. Using reference TRBV7-8 and TRBJ1-5 for the parts outside the CDR3, the full variable domain is GAGVSQSPRYKVAKRGQDVALRCDPISGHVSLFWYQQALGQGPEFLTYFQNEAQLDKSGLPSDRFFAERPEGSVSTLKIQRTQQEDSAVYLCASSLALGFNQPQHFGDGTRLSIL.

The genes are TRBV6-5 and TRBJ1-5; 8 bases fit TRBD1. The CDR3 has 15 amino acids. Losses at the gene ends were 6 bases for V and 6 bases for J; bases not matched to a gene: 10. The germline CDR1 and CDR2 sequences are MNHEY and SVGAGI. CDR3 DNA: TGTGCCAGCAGACCTACAGGGGGAGGTAGTCAGCCCCAGCATTTT. It specifies CASRPTGGGSQPQHF.

V and J are TRBV5-4 and TRBJ2-3; 7 positions match TRBD2. Germline values: CDR1 SGHNT, CDR2 YYREEE (reference sequence). There are 16 residues in the CDR3. With V trimmed by 0 bases and J by 0 bases, 4 bases remained unmatched. Here the CDR3 DNA reads TGTGCCAGCAGCTTGGCCAGCGGGACTAGCACAGATACGCAGTATTTT. Its protein product is CASSLASGTSTDTQYF.

The chain recombines TRBV5-6 with TRBJ2-3; D call uncertain. Looked up from germline, CDR1 is SGHDT and CDR2 is YYEEEE. The V gene lost 7 bases and the J gene lost 2 bases, with 23 bases spanning the gap. The CDR3 contains 17 residues. CDR3: CASLIPATVISTDTQYF. The CDR3 nucleotides are TGTGCCAGCCTAATACCAGCGACGGTAATATCCACAGATACGCAGTATTTT.

This rearrangement joins TRBV5-6 to TRBJ1-2; tentatively, D is TRBD1 (5 bases). This CDR3 comprises 17 residues. Trimming shortened V by 0 bases and J by 5 bases, and 20 bases separated the two germline ends. Germline CDR1 SGHDT, CDR2 YYEEEE. The CDR3 DNA is TGTGCCAGCAGCTTGGAGGGCAGGGAAGTGAGTCCGTATGGCTACACCTTC. Translation: CASSLEGREVSPYGYTF.

The rearrangement links TRBV7-2 to TRBJ2-1, with 8 positions matching TRBD2. This CDR3 comprises 17 residues. Germline V gene lookup returns CDR1 SGHTA and CDR2 FQGNSA. V lost 4 bases to trimming and J lost 6 bases; unmatched junction nucleotides: 14. The CDR3 loop reads CASSSSNLAGRINEQFF. The DNA of the CDR3 is TGTGCCAGCAGCTCGAGCAACCTAGCGGGTCGTATCAATGAGCAGTTCTTC.

This clone is a singleton in its sample. This rearrangement joins TRBV3-1 (or the pseudogene TRBV3-2) to TRBJ1-1; possibly TRBD1 for D (5 bases). Per the germline V gene, CDR1 is LGHDT and CDR2 is YNNKEL (reference sequence). V was cut by 2 bases and J by 8 bases, with 9 bases left in between. The CDR3 has 12 residues. CDR3 loop: CASSQPTEEAFF. The CDR3 bases are TGTGCCAGCAGCCAACCGACAGAGGAAGCTTTCTTT.

This chain uses TRBV19 with TRBJ1-5; the D gene is possibly TRBD1 (5 bases). Germline V gene data show CDR1 as LNHDA and CDR2 as SQIVND (reference sequence). The ends were cut back, 2 bases at V and 2 bases at J, with 7 bases in the middle. The CDR3 runs to 14 residues. CDR3 sequence (DNA): TGTGCCAGTAGTATACAGGGCCGCAATCAGCCCCAGCATTTT. Protein: CASSIQGRNQPQHF.

The chain uses TRBV9 and TRBJ2-3, with a possible D match to TRBD1 (6 bases). The V end lost 0 bases, the J end lost 2 bases, and 10 bases lay between the germline ends. Germline assignment: CDR1 SGDLS and CDR2 YYNGEE. This CDR3 region has 15 residues. CDR3 sequence: CASSVAQGPTDTQYF. CDR3 coding DNA: TGTGCCAGCAGCGTAGCTCAGGGGCCCACAGATACGCAGTATTTT.

The chain uses TRBV4-1 and TRBJ1-1; TRBD1 matches at 11 bases. The V and J ends lost 4 bases and 5 bases, in that order; junction bases with no gene match: 3. The CDR3 loop spans 14 amino acids. The germline V gene encodes CDR1 MGHRA and CDR2 YSYEKL. CDR3 protein: CASSPDRGRTEAFF. In DNA, the CDR3 is TGCGCCAGCAGCCCGGACAGGGGGCGGACTGAAGCTTTCTTT.

The chain employs TRBV7-9 and TRBJ2-2, with TRBD1 matching over 9 bases. The CDR3 extends over 18 amino acids. Trimming removed 3 bases from V and 7 bases from J; junction bases left unmatched: 15. CDR1 is SEHNR, CDR2 FQNEAQ, per germline (reference sequence). CDR3 sequence (DNA): TGTGCCAGCAGCTTGTGGGACAGGGAAAGTCCAAGGGACGGGGAGCTGTTTTTT. Protein product: CASSLWDRESPRDGELFF.

The J gene is TRBJ1-5, the V gene TRBV15; 12 nucleotides line up with TRBD1. V lost 8 bases, J lost 6 bases, and 11 bases stayed unmatched. This CDR3 region has 16 residues. CDR1 is LNHNV, CDR2 YYDKDF, per germline (reference sequence). Here the CDR3 DNA reads TGTGCCACCTTACAGAAAGGGACAGGGGGCATTCAGCCCCAGCATTTT. This gives the protein CATLQKGTGGIQPQHF.

V gene TRBV28 combines with J gene TRBJ2-5; possibly TRBD2 for D (5 bases). The CDR3 sequence is 13 residues long. From germline, CDR1 is MDHEN and CDR2 SYDVKM. Trimming stripped 4 bases from V and 14 bases from J, with 20 bases between. CDR3 sequence: CASSSGPQRPGYF. DNA of the CDR3: TGTGCCAGCAGTTCCGGTCCTCAGCGGCCTGGTTACTTC. Filled out from reference TRBV28 and TRBJ2-5, the complete variable domain reads DVKVTQSSRYLVKRTGEKVFLECVQDMDHENMFWYRQDPGLGLRLIYFSYDVKMKEKGDIPEGYSVSREKKERFSLILESASTNQTSMYLCASSSGPQRPGYFGPGTRLLVL.

This chain connects TRBV11-2 to TRBJ1-1, with unresolved D. This CDR3 spans 12 amino acids. V lost 4 bases, J lost 7 bases, and 10 bases lay in between. Germline V gives CDR1 SGHAT, CDR2 FQNNGV. The DNA for the CDR3 is TGTGCCAGCAGCTCCGTGAGAGATGAAGCTTTCTTT. Its protein is CASSSVRDEAFF.

J is TRBJ2-5 and V is TRBV7-2; 7 bases are shared with TRBD2. The CDR3 is 15 amino acids. With 1 base clipped from V and 5 bases from J, the junction kept 7 bases outside the gene matches. Germline V gene sequence: CDR1 SGHTA, CDR2 FQGNSA. The CDR3 reads CASSLGRGEGETQYF. The CDR3 region has the DNA TGTGCCAGCAGCTTAGGCCGGGGGGAGGGGGAGACCCAGTACTTC.

The chain links TRBV24-1 to TRBJ2-6, with D tentatively TRBD2 (6 bases). V gave up 5 bases and J gave up 0 bases, with 13 bases separating them. This CDR3 is built from 17 residues. Germline V gene data show CDR1 as KGHDR and CDR2 as SFDVKD. In DNA form, the CDR3 reads TGTGCCACCAGTGCTACGGGACTCAACTCTGGGGCCAACGTCCTGACTTTC. Amino acid sequence: CATSATGLNSGANVLTF.

There are a few counts of this clone. V is TRBV7-9 and J is TRBJ2-2; D not certain. This CDR3 comprises 13 residues. CDR1 SEHNR and CDR2 FQNEAQ come from the germline V gene (reference sequence). Trimming left V 5 bases short and J 3 bases short, with 7 bases between. Here the CDR3 DNA reads TGTGCCAGCAGCCTTCTTGACACCGGGGAGCTGTTTTTT. This sequence encodes CASSLLDTGELFF.

This clone was observed a few times. The chain joins TRBV10-3 to TRBJ2-6, with D possibly being TRBD1 (6 bases). The ends were cut back, 1 base at V and 1 base at J, with 11 bases in the middle. CDR1 and CDR2 (germline): ENHRY, SYGVKD. The CDR3 is 17 amino acids. CDR3 coding DNA: TGTGCCATCAGTGAGTACCGGACAGCATCTGGGGCCAACGTCCTGACTTTC. It yields the protein CAISEYRTASGANVLTF.

CDR3 coding DNA: TGTGCCAGCTCACCACCGGGACAGGGGGCTGAAGCTTTCTTT. This sequence encodes CASSPPGQGAEAFF. The gene calls are TRBV18 and TRBJ1-1, with 11 bases that match TRBD1. CDR3 size: 14 residues. The junction had 0 bases not matched to a gene; V was cut back by 0 bases and J by 6 bases. CDR1 and CDR2 (germline): KGHSH, LQKENI.

The V gene is TRBV10-1, the J gene TRBJ1-1; 7 bases line up with TRBD1. Trimming took 3 bases from V and 0 from J; bases not matched to a gene: 4. CDR3 length equals 15 residues. Germline V CDR1 and CDR2: WNHNN, SYGVQD (reference sequence). The CDR3 here is CASSDTGAMNTEAFF. The CDR3, as DNA: TGCGCCAGCAGTGATACAGGGGCCATGAACACTGAAGCTTTCTTT.

This chain joins TRBV15 and TRBJ2-3; TRBD1 matches 9 bases. J was trimmed by 2 bases and V by 3 bases; bases with no gene match: 3. The CDR3 totals 15 residues. Germline-derived CDR1 and CDR2 are LNHNV and YYDKDF (reference sequence). Written as DNA, the CDR3 is TGTGCCACCAGCAGCCGGGACAGGGACACAGATACGCAGTATTTT. Amino acids: CATSSRDRDTDTQYF.

This chain uses TRBV24-1 with TRBJ2-1; 9 nucleotides line up with TRBD1. CDR1 is KGHDR and CDR2 is SFDVKD in the germline V gene. V lost 0 bases, J lost 6 bases, and 5 bases stayed unmatched. This CDR3 has 16 amino acids. CDR3 sequence reads: CATSDLATGGPNEQFF. The CDR3 nucleotides are TGTGCCACCAGTGATTTGGCGACAGGGGGGCCCAATGAGCAGTTCTTC.